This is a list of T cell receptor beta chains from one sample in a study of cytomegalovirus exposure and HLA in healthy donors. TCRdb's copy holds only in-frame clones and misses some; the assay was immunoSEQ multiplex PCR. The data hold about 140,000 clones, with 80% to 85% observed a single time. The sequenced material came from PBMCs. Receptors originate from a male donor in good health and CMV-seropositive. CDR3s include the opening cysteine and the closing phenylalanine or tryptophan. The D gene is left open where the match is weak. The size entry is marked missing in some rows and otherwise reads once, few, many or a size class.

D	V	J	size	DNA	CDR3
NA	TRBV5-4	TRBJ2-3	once	TGTGCCAGCAGCTTGGATGGGCGCCGCACAGATACGCAGTATTTT	CASSLDGRRTDTQYF
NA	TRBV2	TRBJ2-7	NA	TGTGCCAGCAGTGTATCTGGGGCGTACGAGCAGTACTTC	CASSVSGAYEQYF
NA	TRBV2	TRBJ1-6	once	TGTGCCAGCAGTGACTTTGCGGGGTTCTCCCCCCTCCACTTT	CASSDFAGFSPLHF
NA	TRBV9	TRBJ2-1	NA	TGTGCCAGCAGCGCCGAACTTACAGCGGTCGACGAGCAGTTCTTC	CASSAELTAVDEQFF
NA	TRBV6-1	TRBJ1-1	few	TGTGCCAGCGGGGGGACTGAAGCTTTCTTT	CASGGTEAFF
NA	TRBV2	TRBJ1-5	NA	TGTGCCAGCAGTGGGTCCGGCGGGTTTGCGGATCAGCCCCAGCATTTT	CASSGSGGFADQPQHF
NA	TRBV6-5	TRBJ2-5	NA	TGTGCCGCGGCCTTGGACAGGAGGGGAGAGACCCAGTACTTC	CAAALDRRGETQYF
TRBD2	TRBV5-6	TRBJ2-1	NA	TGTGCCAGCAGCTTGGGTACTAGCGGCCACAATGAGCAGTTCTTC	CASSLGTSGHNEQFF
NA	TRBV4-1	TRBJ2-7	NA	TGCGCCAGCAGCGGTCGCACTAGTCCGGAAAGCTTTAGCTCCTACGAGCAGTACTTC	CASSGRTSPESFSSYEQYF
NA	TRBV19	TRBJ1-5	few	TGTGCCAGTAGTATAGGGAGCAGGGGATGGAATCAGCCCCAGCATTTT	CASSIGSRGWNQPQHF
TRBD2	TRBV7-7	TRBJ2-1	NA	TGTGCTAGCAGCGAAAGCGGGGGCCCCTCTAATGAGCAGTTCTTC	CASSESGGPSNEQFF
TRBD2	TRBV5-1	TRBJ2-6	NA	TGCGCCAGCAGCATGACCGGGGAGGGCTCTGGGGCCAACGTCCTGACTTTC	CASSMTGEGSGANVLTF
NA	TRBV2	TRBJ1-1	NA	TGTGCCAGACACAGCAATATGAACACTGAAGCTTTCTTT	CARHSNMNTEAFF
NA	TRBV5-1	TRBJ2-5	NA	TGCGCCAGCAGCTTGGAGCCGGACCAAGAGACCCAGTACTTC	CASSLEPDQETQYF
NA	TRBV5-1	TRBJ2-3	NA	TGCGCCAGCAGAGTGGGGCCCGAGGCAGATACGCAGTATTTT	CASRVGPEADTQYF
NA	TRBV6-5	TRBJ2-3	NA	TGTGCCAGCACCCTGGGGGCTGGGACAGATACGCAGTATTTT	CASTLGAGTDTQYF
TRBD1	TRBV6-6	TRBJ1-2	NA	TGTGCCAGCGCCCAGGAGGGGGACAGCTATGGCTACACCTTC	CASAQEGDSYGYTF
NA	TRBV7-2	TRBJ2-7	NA	TGTGCCAGCAGCTTAGAAGTCCAGGGGATGAGCGAGCAGTACTTC	CASSLEVQGMSEQYF
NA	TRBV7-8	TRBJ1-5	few	TGTGCCAGCAGCTTAGAGAGGCGTCTGTCCAGCAATCAGCCCCAGCATTTT	CASSLERRLSSNQPQHF
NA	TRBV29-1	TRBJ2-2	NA	TGCAGCGTTGGGGCAGGGACGAACACCGGGGAGCTGTTTTTT	CSVGAGTNTGELFF
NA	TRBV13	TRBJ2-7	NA	TGTGCCAGCAGCTTAGGCGGGGGATGGATCTACGAGCAGTACTTC	CASSLGGGWIYEQYF
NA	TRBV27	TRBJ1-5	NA	TGTGCCAGCAGGTCCTCGGGGAACAATCAGCCCCAGCATTTT	CASRSSGNNQPQHF